This entry lists 15 T cell receptor beta chains sequenced from one sample in a study of T-cell reconstitution after alpha-beta-depleted transplantation in children. Unique molecular identifiers were incorporated during preparation of the TCRbeta library. Each CDR3 protein gets one entry after TCRdb re-called the PCR reads with MiXCR. The sample has under 300,000 distinct CDR3 sequences, about 9.6% seen once. Sequences were derived from PBMCs from the stem cell graft donor, sampled from the stem cell graft. Receptor source: a human donor who donated a stem cell graft to a child with SCID.

This clonotype appeared many times. The rearrangement links TRBV6-2 or TRBV6-3 to TRBJ2-1; D uncertain. The V end was cut by 3 bases, the J end by 7 bases, with 7 bases between. The V gene's germline CDR1 is MNHEY and CDR2 SVGEGT. CDR3 size: 12 residues. CDR3 bases: TGTGCCAGCAGTTATGTGGTAAATGAGCAGTTCTTC. The encoded protein is CASSYVVNEQFF.

This clonotype was found many times. The chain employs TRBV24-1 and TRBJ2-1; 10 bases agree with TRBD2. Germline assignment: CDR1 KGHDR and CDR2 SFDVKD. CDR3 size: 13 residues. Germline trimming cut 5 bases from V and 9 bases from J; bases unmatched to any gene: 3. Here the CDR3 reads CATSGGLAIEQFF. The CDR3 region has the DNA TGTGCCACCAGTGGGGGACTAGCGATTGAGCAGTTCTTC.

This clonotype came up many times. This sequence joins TRBV4-1 and TRBJ1-2; TRBD1 is a possible D gene (6 bases). Germline V CDR1 and CDR2: MGHRA, YSYEKL. The V end was cut by 1 base, the J end by 3 bases, with 12 bases between. The CDR3 has 15 amino acids. The CDR3 sequence: CASSQGYRVDYGYTF. The CDR3 DNA is TGCGCCAGCAGCCAAGGGTACAGGGTAGACTATGGCTACACCTTC.

This clonotype was detected ten times or more. V usage is TRBV20-1 and J usage is TRBJ2-7, with D hard to call. V was cut by 0 bases and J by 0 bases, with 15 bases left in between. Per germline, CDR1 DFQATT and CDR2 SNEGSKA (reference sequence). This CDR3 contains 16 residues. The CDR3, as DNA: TGCAGTGCTAGAGATTCAGGAGCGAGGAGCTCCTACGAGCAGTACTTC. Protein sequence: CSARDSGARSSYEQYF.

The chain uses TRBV5-1 and TRBJ2-2; D possibly corresponds to TRBD1 (5 bases). The CDR3 spans 16 residues. The V end was cut by 1 base, the J end by 6 bases, with 16 bases between. Germline V lookup: CDR1 SGHRS, CDR2 YFSETQ. The CDR3 region has the DNA TGCGCCAGCAGCTTGAACCCAGGGTCTAGTTCCGGGGAGCTGTTTTTT. It encodes CASSLNPGSSSGELFF.

This clonotype has ten or more counts. This chain uses TRBV5-6 with TRBJ2-7; 7 nucleotides match TRBD1. CDR3 length: 12 residues. Looked up from germline, CDR1 is SGHDT and CDR2 is YYEEEE. V shed 4 bases and J 5 bases; nucleotides not matched to a gene: 3. CDR3 nucleotide sequence: TGTGCCAGCAGCCCACAGGGGAACGAGCAGTACTTC. Translating it yields CASSPQGNEQYF.

This clonotype was detected ten times or more. This chain connects TRBV7-9 to TRBJ2-1; 8 nucleotides agree with TRBD1. Trimming took 3 bases from V and 0 from J; bases not matched to a gene: 4. The CDR3 is made up of 16 amino acids. Germline V gene data show CDR1 as SEHNR and CDR2 as FQNEAQ (reference sequence). This chain's CDR3 is CASSFRTGSSYNEQFF. CDR3 DNA sequence: TGTGCCAGCAGCTTCCGGACAGGGAGCTCCTACAATGAGCAGTTCTTC.

This clonotype occurred many times. The V gene is TRBV5-1, the J gene TRBJ2-3; no reliable D call. Trimming shortened V by 1 base and J by 4 bases, and 10 bases separated the two germline ends. There are 14 residues in the CDR3. Germline CDR1 is SGHRS and CDR2 is YFSETQ. CDR3 coding DNA: TGCGCCAGCAGCTTGAGCAACATAGCAGATACGCAGTATTTT. Protein product: CASSLSNIADTQYF.

This clonotype has at least ten counts. The rearrangement uses TRBV5-1 and TRBJ2-2; the match to TRBD1 covers 8 bases. The junction had 0 bases not matched to a gene; V was cut back by 4 bases and J by 4 bases. The germline gives CDR1 SGHRS, CDR2 YFSETQ. This CDR3 has 13 amino acids. In DNA form, the CDR3 reads TGCGCCAGCAGCGACAGGGGCACCGGGGAGCTGTTTTTT. It translates to CASSDRGTGELFF.

The rearrangement uses TRBV4-2 and TRBJ1-4; no definite D call. Germline V gene data show CDR1 as LGHNA and CDR2 as YNFKEQ. CDR3 size: 16 residues. The V gene lost 4 bases and the J gene lost 1 base, with 13 bases spanning the gap. CDR3 sequence: CASSPRAGRTNEKLFF. The CDR3 DNA follows: TGTGCCAGCAGCCCTCGCGCCGGGCGAACTAATGAAAAACTGTTTTTT.

This clonotype was counted between two and nine times. J is TRBJ2-5 and V is TRBV20-1; D is uncertain. Germline-derived CDR1 and CDR2 are DFQATT and SNEGSKA (reference sequence). V lost 7 bases, J lost 2 bases, and 20 bases lay in between. The CDR3 extends over 15 amino acids. The CDR3 loop is CSVNPGPATQETQYF. CDR3 sequence (DNA): TGCAGTGTTAACCCGGGCCCAGCGACTCAAGAGACCCAGTACTTC.

This clonotype was recorded many times. The chain couples TRBV15 to TRBJ1-1; D unclear. Germline V gene lookup returns CDR1 LNHNV and CDR2 YYDKDF (reference sequence). This CDR3 region has 14 residues. V was trimmed by 0 bases and J by 1 base, leaving 6 bases between them. CDR3 in amino acids: CATSRERPNTEAFF. DNA of the CDR3: TGTGCCACCAGCAGAGAAAGACCGAACACTGAAGCTTTCTTT.

This clonotype was picked up many times. V usage is TRBV7-3 and J usage is TRBJ2-1, with D possibly being TRBD1 or TRBD2 (5 bases each). The germline CDR1 and CDR2 sequences are SGHTA and FQGTGA. Trimming removed 1 base from V and 9 bases from J, with 13 bases in between. The CDR3 totals 14 residues. This chain's CDR3 is CASSLIPSGPEQFF. For the CDR3, the DNA is TGTGCCAGCAGCTTAATACCGTCGGGGCCTGAGCAGTTCTTC.

This clonotype was counted many times. The chain recombines TRBV20-1 with TRBJ2-7; 9 bases agree with TRBD1. CDR1 is DFQATT, CDR2 SNEGSKA, per germline (reference sequence). CDR3 size: 14 residues. V trimming: 6 bases; J trimming: 2 bases; junction bases outside the gene matches: 8. CDR3 bases: TGCAGTGCCATTCCGGGACAGGGTACCTACGAGCAGTACTTC. It specifies CSAIPGQGTYEQYF.

This clonotype was recorded many times. The chain recombines TRBV12-3 or TRBV12-4 with TRBJ2-1; D is possibly TRBD1 (6 bases). This CDR3 is 15 amino acids long. The V gene lost 5 bases and the J gene lost 4 bases, with 15 bases spanning the gap. The CDR3 reads CASSPPGVPYNEQFF. The CDR3 DNA reads as TGTGCCAGCAGTCCACCAGGGGTCCCTTACAATGAGCAGTTCTTC.